Following are 23 T cell receptor beta chains from one sample sequenced in a study of T cells after yellow fever vaccination. TCRdb processed the 5' RACE reads anew with MiXCR; each CDR3 protein has one entry. The sample holds 400,000 to 650,000 distinct CDR3 sequences, 20% to 25% seen once. This specimen was PBMCs, taken approximately 22 days after the first yellow fever vaccination. The receptors originated from a young man who received the YFV17D yellow fever vaccine.

This clonotype came up a few times. The V gene is TRBV11-2, the J gene TRBJ2-7, with a tentative D call TRBD2 (5 bases). V was pared by 5 bases and J by 3 bases, with 20 bases between. Germline values: CDR1 SGHAT, CDR2 FQNNGV. CDR3 length: 16 amino acids. CDR3 nucleotides: TGTGCCAGCAGCCCACCGCGAGGGCTAACTAACTACGAGCAGTACTTC. It is translated as CASSPPRGLTNYEQYF.

This clonotype was seen a handful of times. V gene TRBV20-1 combines with J gene TRBJ1-3, with 7 bases fitting TRBD1. The V segment lost 0 bases and the J segment 0 bases; nucleotides outside the gene matches: 8. The CDR3 runs to 17 residues. CDR1 is DFQATT, CDR2 SNEGSKA, per germline (reference sequence). For the CDR3, the DNA is TGCAGTGCTAGAGAAAGAACGGACAGGAGCTCTGGAAACACCATATATTTT. Translating it yields CSARERTDRSSGNTIYF.

A word on this clonotype: This may be a read error: a much more frequent sequence differs by one nucleotide. The V gene is TRBV12-3 or TRBV12-4, the J gene TRBJ2-1; 7 nucleotides line up with TRBD2. The CDR3 spans 17 residues. Trimming at V came to 5 bases and at J to 7 bases, leaving 17 bases not matched to a gene. The CDR3 loop is CASSPDGAGPEGNEQFF. The CDR3 DNA sequence: TGTGCCAGCAGTCCCGATGGAGCGGGGCCCGAAGGAAATGAGCAGTTCTTC.

J is TRBJ2-3 and V is TRBV6-1; TRBD2 agrees at 9 bases. V gave up 6 bases and J gave up 5 bases; unmatched junction bases: 6. There are 14 residues in the CDR3. Germline CDR1 and CDR2: MNHNS and SASEGT. CDR3 loop: CASRVAGVGDTQYF. For the CDR3, the DNA is TGTGCCAGCAGAGTAGCGGGGGTGGGAGATACGCAGTATTTT.

This clonotype was counted between two and nine times. The chain has TRBV20-1 and TRBJ2-1, with D possibly matching TRBD2 (6 bases). V was clipped by 3 bases and J by 10 bases, with 10 bases between them. The CDR3 extends over 11 amino acids. CDR1 is DFQATT, CDR2 SNEGSKA, per germline (reference sequence). The CDR3 is CSASRRGEQFF. In nucleotides, the CDR3 is TGCAGTGCTAGTCGCCGGGGGGAGCAGTTCTTC.

The table lists this clonotype with a few counts. The chain joins TRBV5-1 to TRBJ1-1; 8 positions agree with TRBD1. With V trimmed by 2 bases and J by 0 bases, 6 bases remained unmatched. Germline values: CDR1 SGHRS, CDR2 YFSETQ. This CDR3 is built from 16 residues. The CDR3 nucleotides are TGCGCCAGCAGCTTAAGGACAGGGACCATGAACACTGAAGCTTTCTTT. It is translated as CASSLRTGTMNTEAFF.

This clonotype was counted only a few times. V is TRBV20-1 and J is TRBJ2-5; TRBD2 might be the D (7 bases). The CDR3 sequence is 14 residues long. Per the germline V gene, CDR1 is DFQATT and CDR2 is SNEGSKA (reference sequence). V was cut by 4 bases and J by 0 bases, with 12 bases left in between. The CDR3 DNA follows: TGCAGTGCTATAGGCGGGGGCCACCAAGAGACCCAGTACTTC. Encoded protein: CSAIGGGHQETQYF.

J is TRBJ2-3 and V is TRBV6-2 or TRBV6-3; D may be TRBD1 (5 bases). Trimming took 1 base from V and 4 from J, leaving 9 bases between them. Germline loops: CDR1 MNHEY, CDR2 SVGEGT. The CDR3 covers 14 residues. The CDR3 DNA reads TGTGCCAGCAGTTACTTACAGGTTGCAGATACGCAGTATTTT. This gives the protein CASSYLQVADTQYF.

This clonotype has more than one count but fewer than ten. The chain joins TRBV29-1 to TRBJ2-5; 7 bases are shared with TRBD2. CDR3 size: 13 residues. V shed 6 bases and J 2 bases; nucleotides not matched to a gene: 6. CDR1 and CDR2 from the germline V gene are SQVTM and ANQGSEA. This CDR3 reads CSVGGINQETQYF. In DNA, the CDR3 is TGCAGCGTCGGGGGGATTAATCAAGAGACCCAGTACTTC.

This clonotype has more than one count but fewer than ten. This rearrangement joins TRBV20-1 to TRBJ1-2; the match to TRBD1 covers 9 bases. J gave up 4 bases and V 4 bases, and 10 bases lay outside the gene matches. Germline V gives CDR1 DFQATT, CDR2 SNEGSKA (reference sequence). The CDR3 is 15 residues long. The CDR3 DNA reads TGCAGTGCTACCCGCACGGTGGACAGGGGCTATGGCTACACCTTC. Translating it yields CSATRTVDRGYGYTF.

This clonotype was detected only a few times. V is TRBV11-2 and J is TRBJ2-1; 10 bases align to TRBD2. The CDR3 covers 17 residues. Losses at the gene ends were 5 bases for V and 8 bases for J; bases not matched to a gene: 15. Germline V gene sequence: CDR1 SGHAT, CDR2 FQNNGV. The CDR3 loop reads CASSPRLAGILGDEQFF. In DNA form, the CDR3 reads TGTGCCAGCAGCCCTAGACTAGCGGGTATATTGGGGGATGAGCAGTTCTTC. The full variable domain, in which reference TRBV11-2 and TRBJ2-1 provide the parts outside the CDR3, is EAGVAQSPRYKIIEKRQSVAFWCNPISGHATLYWYQQILGQGPKLLIQFQNNGVVDDSQLPKDRFSAERLKGVDSTLKIQPAKLEDSAVYLCASSPRLAGILGDEQFFGPGTRLTVL.

The sample holds many counts of this clonotype. This chain uses TRBV12-3 or TRBV12-4 with TRBJ1-2; 12 bases fit TRBD1. J lost 4 bases, V lost 3 bases, and 0 bases had no gene match. The CDR3 runs 14 residues. The CDR3 DNA reads as TGTGCCAGCAGTTTGGGACAGGGGGCCTATGGCTACACCTTC. It codes for CASSLGQGAYGYTF.

This clonotype was seen more than once but under ten times. The chain links TRBV7-3 to TRBJ2-1; 9 bases are a match to TRBD1. J was trimmed by 4 bases and V by 0 bases; bases with no gene match: 1. Germline lookup yields CDR1 SGHTA and CDR2 FQGTGA. This CDR3 spans 15 amino acids. This CDR3 reads CASSLTGQGYNEQFF. The CDR3 DNA follows: TGTGCCAGCAGCTTAACGGGACAGGGTTACAATGAGCAGTTCTTC.

This clonotype appeared a few times. The V and J genes are TRBV20-1 and TRBJ2-5; D remains ambiguous. The germline CDR1 and CDR2 sequences are DFQATT and SNEGSKA (reference sequence). CDR3 size: 15 residues. V was clipped by 0 bases and J by 3 bases, with 14 bases between them. CDR3 DNA: TGCAGTGCTAGAGACGGGTGGGCCCCGAAAGAGACCCAGTACTTC. It codes for CSARDGWAPKETQYF.

J is TRBJ2-7 and V is TRBV18; 8 nucleotides match TRBD1. The CDR3 length is 15 residues. Germline values: CDR1 KGHSH, CDR2 LQKENI. Trimming removed 6 bases from V and 0 bases from J; junction bases left unmatched: 7. CDR3 loop: CASSPGQVSSYEQYF. The DNA of the CDR3 is TGTGCCAGCTCCCCGGGACAGGTTTCCTCCTACGAGCAGTACTTC.

This clonotype was seen only a few times. Written as DNA, the CDR3 is TGTGCCAGCAGTTACCCTCGACACCTATACGAGCAGTACGTC. It translates to CASSYPRHLYEQYV. V is TRBV6-5 and J is TRBJ2-7; D is undetermined. Germline values: CDR1 MNHEY, CDR2 SVGAGI. V was shortened by 2 bases and J by 4 bases, with 12 bases between the two germline ends. This CDR3 comprises 14 residues.

A few counts support this clonotype. The chain recombines TRBV25-1 with TRBJ2-7; 8 bases agree with TRBD1. The CDR3 consists of 19 residues. Germline V gene lookup returns CDR1 MGHDK and CDR2 SYGVNS. Trimming at V came to 0 bases and at J to 4 bases, leaving 17 bases not matched to a gene. DNA for the CDR3: TGTGCCAGCAGTGAATATACACAGGGGGATACTTCGATTGTATACGAGCAGTACTTC. It yields the protein CASSEYTQGDTSIVYEQYF.

The rearrangement uses TRBV19 and TRBJ2-1, with D possibly called TRBD1 or TRBD2 (5 bases each). The germline V gene encodes CDR1 LNHDA and CDR2 SQIVND (reference sequence). Trimming removed 6 bases from V and 7 bases from J, with 19 bases in between. CDR3 length equals 15 residues. The CDR3 protein is CASSADTHRGNEQFF. As DNA, the CDR3 is TGTGCCAGTAGCGCGGACACCCACCGGGGAAATGAGCAGTTCTTC.

This clonotype appeared a few times. The rearrangement uses TRBV7-2 and TRBJ1-2, with D maybe TRBD1 (6 bases). The CDR3 has 14 residues. The V gene lost 3 bases and the J gene lost 5 bases, with 13 bases spanning the gap. Germline assignment: CDR1 SGHTA and CDR2 FQGNSA. The CDR3 DNA is TGTGCCAGCAGCTTCGAGACAGGCCGTTATGGCTACACCTTC. Translated, it gives CASSFETGRYGYTF. Full variable domain (outside the CDR3, taken from reference TRBV7-2 and TRBJ1-2): GAGVSQSPSNKVTEKGKDVELRCDPISGHTALYWYRQSLGQGLEFLIYFQGNSAPDKSGLPSDRFSAERTGGSVSTLTIQRTQQEDSAVYLCASSFETGRYGYTFGSGTRLTVV.

The table lists this clonotype with a few counts. The chain combines TRBV10-3 with TRBJ2-3, with 7 bases that match TRBD1. V dropped 6 bases and J dropped 2; count of bases not matched to a gene: 5. The CDR3 has 14 amino acids. Germline lookup yields CDR1 ENHRY and CDR2 SYGVKD. In DNA, the CDR3 is TGTGCCATCAGGAAGGGACAGTCCACAGATACGCAGTATTTT. Translation: CAIRKGQSTDTQYF.

This clonotype has only a few counts. This chain links TRBV7-6 with TRBJ2-3; 10 nucleotides align to TRBD2. Trimming removed 2 bases from V and 0 bases from J; junction bases left unmatched: 5. The CDR3 totals 17 residues. The germline V gene encodes CDR1 SGHVS and CDR2 FNYEAQ. The DNA for the CDR3 is TGTGCCAGCAGCTTACACCTAGCGGGGGCGAGCACAGATACGCAGTATTTT. This gives the protein CASSLHLAGASTDTQYF.

The chain recombines TRBV7-2 with TRBJ2-4; 7 bases are a match to TRBD1. With V trimmed by 5 bases and J by 8 bases, 6 bases remained unmatched. This CDR3 has 13 residues. From germline, CDR1 is SGHTA and CDR2 FQGNSA. DNA for the CDR3: TGTGCCAGCAGCCCTGACAGGGTAGACATTCAGTACTTC. Translated, it gives CASSPDRVDIQYF.

This clonotype was seen more than once but under ten times. The chain joins TRBV9 to TRBJ2-3; 7 bases map to TRBD2. Germline V gives CDR1 SGDLS, CDR2 YYNGEE. The CDR3 has 15 amino acids. The V gene end was trimmed by 0 bases and the J gene end by 4 bases; junction bases not matched to a gene: 5. The CDR3 DNA sequence: TGTGCCAGCAGCGTAGAAGCGGGGCCCGCAGATACGCAGTATTTT. Amino acids: CASSVEAGPADTQYF.